Sequencing of this T cell receptor beta chain was carried out in a study of T cell responses to AZD1222 COVID-19 vaccine. This table comes from immunoSEQ multiplex PCR, and its TCRdb copy is limited to in-frame clones, with some not included. The data contain some 150,000 clones, about 90% of them singletons. CDR1 and CDR2 from the germline V gene are ENHRY and SYGVKD. This CDR3 comprises 14 residues. The V gene lost 4 bases and the J gene lost 1 base, with 8 bases spanning the gap. The starting material was peripheral blood, obtained on day 0 of AZD1222 vaccination. This receptor was taken from an adult in good health. V usage is TRBV10-3 and J usage is TRBJ1-5; TRBD1 might be the D (5 bases). Here the CDR3 DNA reads TGTGCCATCAGTGTAGCAGGGAGCAATCAGCCCCAGCATTTT. Translation gives CAISVAGSNQPQHF.